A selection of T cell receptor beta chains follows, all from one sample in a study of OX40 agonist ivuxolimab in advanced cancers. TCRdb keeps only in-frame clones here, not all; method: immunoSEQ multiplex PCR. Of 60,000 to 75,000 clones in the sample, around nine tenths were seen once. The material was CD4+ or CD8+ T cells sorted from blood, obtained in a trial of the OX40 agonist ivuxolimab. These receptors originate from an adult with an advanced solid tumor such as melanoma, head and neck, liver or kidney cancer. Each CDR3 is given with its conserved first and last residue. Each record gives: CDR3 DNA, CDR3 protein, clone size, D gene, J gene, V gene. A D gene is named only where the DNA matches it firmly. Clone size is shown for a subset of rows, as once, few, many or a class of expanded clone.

DNA: TGTGCCAGCAGTTACGTACGGGGAGGGGATGAAAAACTGTTTTTT
CDR3: CASSYVRGGDEKLFF
size: NA
D: NA
J: TRBJ1-4
V: TRBV6-6

DNA: TGTGCCAGCAGTCCCCCGGGGATTCGCGAAAAACTGTTTTTT
CDR3: CASSPPGIREKLFF
size: NA
D: NA
J: TRBJ1-4
V: TRBV28

DNA: TGTGCCAGCAGTTACTCAGTGTATAGCAATCAGCCCCAGCATTTT
CDR3: CASSYSVYSNQPQHF
size: NA
D: NA
J: TRBJ1-5
V: TRBV6-5

DNA: TGTGCCAGCAGCGTAGCGGCGTCAGGGCATTCACCCCTCCACTTT
CDR3: CASSVAASGHSPLHF
size: few
D: NA
J: TRBJ1-6
V: TRBV9

DNA: TGTGCCAGTAGTAAAACCGGCATGAACACTGAAGCTTTCTTT
CDR3: CASSKTGMNTEAFF
size: NA
D: NA
J: TRBJ1-1
V: TRBV19

DNA: TGTGCCTGGAGTCCAGGCCAGGAGACCCAGTACTTC
CDR3: CAWSPGQETQYF
size: NA
D: NA
J: TRBJ2-5
V: TRBV30

DNA: TGCGCCAGCAGCCAAGATGTCAGGGGTGACCAGCCCCAGCATTTT
CDR3: CASSQDVRGDQPQHF
size: NA
D: NA
J: TRBJ1-5
V: TRBV4-3

DNA: TGTGCCACCGCCGGGACTAGCGGGGTGAACACCGGGGAGCTGTTTTTT
CDR3: CATAGTSGVNTGELFF
size: NA
D: TRBD2
J: TRBJ2-2
V: TRBV2

DNA: TGTGCCAGCAGGGGGGGGGCCAATAATGAAAAACTGTTTTTT
CDR3: CASRGGANNEKLFF
size: NA
D: NA
J: TRBJ1-4
V: TRBV6-5

DNA: TGCACCAGCAGCCAAGAAGGGAGCAGGACAGGGGGCTTAGGTAACTATGGCTACACCTTC
CDR3: CTSSQEGSRTGGLGNYGYTF
size: few
D: NA
J: TRBJ1-2
V: TRBV1

DNA: TGTGCCAGCAAAATACTTGGGGGGGTGAACACTGAAGCTTTCTTT
CDR3: CASKILGGVNTEAFF
size: NA
D: NA
J: TRBJ1-1
V: TRBV28

DNA: TGCAGCGCTGACCGACAAACGAATGAGCAGTTCTTC
CDR3: CSADRQTNEQFF
size: NA
D: NA
J: TRBJ2-1
V: TRBV29-1

DNA: TGTGCCAGCAGCGGTCTACGGGGGGCCTACGAGCAGTACTTC
CDR3: CASSGLRGAYEQYF
size: NA
D: TRBD2
J: TRBJ2-7
V: TRBV7-4

DNA: TGTGCCAGCACCAGGTGGCAGGGCGGCGAGCAGTACTTC
CDR3: CASTRWQGGEQYF
size: NA
D: NA
J: TRBJ2-7
V: TRBV6-6

DNA: TGTGCCTGGAGCGAACAGGGTACCAGGGGCTACACCTTC
CDR3: CAWSEQGTRGYTF
size: NA
D: NA
J: TRBJ1-2
V: TRBV30

DNA: TGTGCCAGCAGTTACTCGAAGGTGGAGCCCCAGCATTTT
CDR3: CASSYSKVEPQHF
size: NA
D: NA
J: TRBJ1-5
V: TRBV6-6

DNA: TGTGCCAGCAGGGACAGGGGCTCCTACAATGAGCAGTTCTTC
CDR3: CASRDRGSYNEQFF
size: medium-sized
D: TRBD1
J: TRBJ2-1
V: TRBV6-1

DNA: TGTGCCAGCAGCTTAGTAACAGGGGAAGATGAGCAGTTCTTC
CDR3: CASSLVTGEDEQFF
size: NA
D: TRBD1
J: TRBJ2-1
V: TRBV7-2

DNA: TGTGCCAGCAGCCCCACCTCGATAGCGGGAGAAGCCCAGTACTTC
CDR3: CASSPTSIAGEAQYF
size: NA
D: TRBD2
J: TRBJ2-5
V: TRBV7-7

DNA: TGTGCCAGCAGCCTCGGGACAGGGAATCAGCCCCAGCATTTT
CDR3: CASSLGTGNQPQHF
size: NA
D: TRBD1
J: TRBJ1-5
V: TRBV6-6

DNA: TGTGCCAGCAGCTTGGATCCCCTTATGGGGGAGGGCCCGGAGACCCAGTACTTC
CDR3: CASSLDPLMGEGPETQYF
size: once
D: TRBD2
J: TRBJ2-5
V: TRBV5-4

DNA: TGCGCCAGCAGCCGTCTCCCGGGGCCGGGACAGCAAGAGACCCAGTACTTC
CDR3: CASSRLPGPGQQETQYF
size: NA
D: TRBD1
J: TRBJ2-5
V: TRBV4-1

DNA: TGTGCCAGCAGCTTAGTTCTTAGCGGAAGCACCGGGGAGCTGTTTTTT
CDR3: CASSLVLSGSTGELFF
size: NA
D: NA
J: TRBJ2-2
V: TRBV7-2

DNA: TGTGCCAGCAGCCGGACAGGCGATGGAAGTGGCTACACCTTC
CDR3: CASSRTGDGSGYTF
size: once
D: TRBD1
J: TRBJ1-2
V: TRBV6-5

DNA: TGTGCCAGCAGGAGCGGGAGAAACACCGGGGAGCTGTTTTTT
CDR3: CASRSGRNTGELFF
size: NA
D: TRBD2
J: TRBJ2-2
V: TRBV14

DNA: TGTGCCATCAGCTCGGGACAGCCGAGCTCTGGAAACACCATATATTTT
CDR3: CAISSGQPSSGNTIYF
size: few
D: TRBD1
J: TRBJ1-3
V: TRBV10-3

DNA: TGTGCCAGCAGCTTAGATCAGGTCTCCACGCAGTATTTT
CDR3: CASSLDQVSTQYF
size: NA
D: NA
J: TRBJ2-3
V: TRBV7-6

DNA: TGTGCCAGCAGTTTACGTCCGGGACAGGGCACAGATACGCAGTATTTT
CDR3: CASSLRPGQGTDTQYF
size: NA
D: TRBD1
J: TRBJ2-3
V: TRBV14

DNA: TGTGCCAGCAGCCCGACAGGTGATGGCTACACCTTC
CDR3: CASSPTGDGYTF
size: few
D: NA
J: TRBJ1-2
V: TRBV2

DNA: TGCGCCAGCAGCTTGAGCCGGGACAGGGGGACGTTCTTC
CDR3: CASSLSRDRGTFF
size: NA
D: TRBD1
J: TRBJ2-1
V: TRBV5-1

DNA: TGTGCCAGCAACCCGGGACTAGCTCGCACAGATACGCAGTATTTT
CDR3: CASNPGLARTDTQYF
size: NA
D: TRBD2
J: TRBJ2-3
V: TRBV7-9

DNA: TGCGCCAGCAGCCAAGATCGGCAGGGCAGCTCTGGAAACACCATATATTTT
CDR3: CASSQDRQGSSGNTIYF
size: NA
D: NA
J: TRBJ1-3
V: TRBV4-1

DNA: TGCGCCAGCAGCCGCACTTCGGGAGTCCCCACCGGGGAGCTGTTTTTT
CDR3: CASSRTSGVPTGELFF
size: NA
D: NA
J: TRBJ2-2
V: TRBV4-3

DNA: TGTGCCAGCAGCGGCCGCATTCAGGGGGGCTACACCTTC
CDR3: CASSGRIQGGYTF
size: NA
D: NA
J: TRBJ1-2
V: TRBV9

DNA: TGTGCCAGCAGTTACCCGGGACAGCTGAACACTGAAGCTTTCTTT
CDR3: CASSYPGQLNTEAFF
size: NA
D: TRBD1
J: TRBJ1-1
V: TRBV6-5

DNA: TGTGCCAGCAGTGTATCCACTATGGGAACCTACTACAATGAGCAGTTCTTC
CDR3: CASSVSTMGTYYNEQFF
size: NA
D: NA
J: TRBJ2-1
V: TRBV6-1

DNA: TGTGCCAGTAGCAACCTGGGACTAGCGGGAGGTACGAACACCGGGGAGCTGTTTTTT
CDR3: CASSNLGLAGGTNTGELFF
size: NA
D: TRBD2
J: TRBJ2-2
V: TRBV19

DNA: TGTGCCAGCAGCTTGGACGGACTAGCGGGCGAGCAGTACTTC
CDR3: CASSLDGLAGEQYF
size: NA
D: TRBD2
J: TRBJ2-7
V: TRBV7-2

DNA: TGTGCCAGCAGTCTACCGGAGACCGGAAACTCTGGGGCCAACGTCCTGACTTTC
CDR3: CASSLPETGNSGANVLTF
size: NA
D: NA
J: TRBJ2-6
V: TRBV28

DNA: TGCGCCAGCAGCTTGGGAGTACAGGTCGGAGAGACCCAGTACTTC
CDR3: CASSLGVQVGETQYF
size: NA
D: NA
J: TRBJ2-5
V: TRBV5-1

DNA: TGTGCCAGCAGCAAAGCCAGCCGGGGAAACACCATATATTTT
CDR3: CASSKASRGNTIYF
size: NA
D: NA
J: TRBJ1-3
V: TRBV21-1

DNA: TGCAGCGCTCATCAGGGGGCAAATGAGCAGTTCTTC
CDR3: CSAHQGANEQFF
size: NA
D: TRBD1
J: TRBJ2-1
V: TRBV29-1

DNA: TGTGCCAGCAGCAAGGTCGTTGGACTGCGAAAAAACATTCAGTACTTC
CDR3: CASSKVVGLRKNIQYF
size: NA
D: NA
J: TRBJ2-4
V: TRBV21-1

DNA: TGTGCCAGCGGGCTATACAATGAGCAGTTCTTC
CDR3: CASGLYNEQFF
size: NA
D: NA
J: TRBJ2-1
V: TRBV7-2

DNA: TGCGCCCGCAGCGTCGGGGGGGGTGAGCAGTTCTTC
CDR3: CARSVGGGEQFF
size: once
D: TRBD2
J: TRBJ2-1
V: TRBV5-1

DNA: TGTGCCAGCAGTATCTCAACAGACCCGGGTGGCTACACCTTC
CDR3: CASSISTDPGGYTF
size: NA
D: NA
J: TRBJ1-2
V: TRBV27

DNA: TGTGCCAGCACCCCCCAACAGGGCAACTATGGCTACACCTTC
CDR3: CASTPQQGNYGYTF
size: NA
D: NA
J: TRBJ1-2
V: TRBV2

DNA: TGCGCCAGCAGCCAATCAGGGACAGGCTACACCTTC
CDR3: CASSQSGTGYTF
size: NA
D: NA
J: TRBJ1-2
V: TRBV4-3

DNA: TGTGCCAGCAGCCAATCCTCTCAGCCCCAGCATTTT
CDR3: CASSQSSQPQHF
size: NA
D: NA
J: TRBJ1-5
V: TRBV14

DNA: TGTGCCAGCAGCGTAGAAAGGACAGGGCTTTCACCCCTCCACTTT
CDR3: CASSVERTGLSPLHF
size: few
D: TRBD1
J: TRBJ1-6
V: TRBV6-1

DNA: TGTGCCAGCAGTTACTCGGGGGACGAGGGTTCACCCCTCCACTTT
CDR3: CASSYSGDEGSPLHF
size: NA
D: NA
J: TRBJ1-6
V: TRBV6-6

DNA: TGTGCCAGCAGTTCAGCCAGCAGGGGGGGACAGACCCAGTACTTC
CDR3: CASSSASRGGQTQYF
size: NA
D: NA
J: TRBJ2-5
V: TRBV27

DNA: TGTGCCAGCAGCTGGGGGGGTCCCCTCAATGAGCAGTTCTTC
CDR3: CASSWGGPLNEQFF
size: NA
D: TRBD2
J: TRBJ2-1
V: TRBV5-5

DNA: TGCGCCAGCAGCCAAGATCTAAGGGACAGGGGGCTCTATGGCTACACCTTC
CDR3: CASSQDLRDRGLYGYTF
size: NA
D: TRBD1
J: TRBJ1-2
V: TRBV4-3

DNA: TGTGCCAGCACCGGACTAGCCTTATTTGTCGCAGATACGCAGTATTTT
CDR3: CASTGLALFVADTQYF
size: NA
D: TRBD2
J: TRBJ2-3
V: TRBV2